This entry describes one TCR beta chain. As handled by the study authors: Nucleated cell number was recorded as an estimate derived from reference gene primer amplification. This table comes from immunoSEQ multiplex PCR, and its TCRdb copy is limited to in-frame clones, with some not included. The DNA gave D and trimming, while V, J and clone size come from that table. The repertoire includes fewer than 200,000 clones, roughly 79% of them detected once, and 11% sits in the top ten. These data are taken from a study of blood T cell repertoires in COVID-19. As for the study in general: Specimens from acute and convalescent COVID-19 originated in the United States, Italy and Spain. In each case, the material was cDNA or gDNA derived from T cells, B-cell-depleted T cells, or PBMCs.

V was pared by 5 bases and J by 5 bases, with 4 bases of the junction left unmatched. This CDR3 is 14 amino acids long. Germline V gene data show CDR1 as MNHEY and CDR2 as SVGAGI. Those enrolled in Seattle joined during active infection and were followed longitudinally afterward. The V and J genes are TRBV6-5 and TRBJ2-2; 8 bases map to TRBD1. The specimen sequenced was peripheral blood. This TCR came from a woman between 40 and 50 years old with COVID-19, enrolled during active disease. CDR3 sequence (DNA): TGTGCCAGCAGTATGACAGGGGTTACCGGGGAGCTGTTTTTT. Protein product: CASSMTGVTGELFF.